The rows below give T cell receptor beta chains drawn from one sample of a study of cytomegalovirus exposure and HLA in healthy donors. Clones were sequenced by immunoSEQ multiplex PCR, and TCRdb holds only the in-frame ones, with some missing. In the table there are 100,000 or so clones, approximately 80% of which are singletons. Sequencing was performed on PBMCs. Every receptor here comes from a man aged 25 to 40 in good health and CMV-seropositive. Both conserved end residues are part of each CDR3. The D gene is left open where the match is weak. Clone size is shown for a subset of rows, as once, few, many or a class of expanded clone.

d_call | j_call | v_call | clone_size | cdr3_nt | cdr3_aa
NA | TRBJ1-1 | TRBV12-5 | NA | TGTGCTAGTGGTTTGGTACCCGACGGGAAGGTAATGAACACTGAAGCTTTCTTT | CASGLVPDGKVMNTEAFF
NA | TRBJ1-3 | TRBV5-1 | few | TGCGCCAGTTCGCTGGGGAGTCACTCTGGAAACACCATATATTTT | CASSLGSHSGNTIYF
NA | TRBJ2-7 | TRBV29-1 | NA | TGCAGCGTGGGGCTAGGCGGCAGTCCCTACGAGCAGTACTTC | CSVGLGGSPYEQYF
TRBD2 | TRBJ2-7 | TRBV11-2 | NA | TGTGCCAGCAGCTTAGCCGGGACTAGCGGGAGAGGCTCCTACGAGCAGTACTTC | CASSLAGTSGRGSYEQYF
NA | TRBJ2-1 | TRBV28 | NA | TGTGCCAGCAGTTACGTGGGCGCGTCCTACAATGAGCAGTTCTTC | CASSYVGASYNEQFF
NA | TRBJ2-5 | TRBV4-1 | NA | TGCGCCAGCAGCCCTACTTCACTAGGAAAGGTAAAGACCCAGTACTTC | CASSPTSLGKVKTQYF
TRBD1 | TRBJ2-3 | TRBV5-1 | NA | TGCGCCAGCAGCTCCGGGACAGGGGCTGATACGCAGTATTTT | CASSSGTGADTQYF
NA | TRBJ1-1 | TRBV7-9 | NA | TGTGCCAGCAGCTGGCTTAGGACAGAGGACACTGAAGCTTTCTTT | CASSWLRTEDTEAFF
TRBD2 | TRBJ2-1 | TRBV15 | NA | TGTGCCACCAGCAGAGATCGAGGACTAGCGGGAGGTGAGCAGTTCTTC | CATSRDRGLAGGEQFF
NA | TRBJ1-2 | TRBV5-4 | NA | TGTGCCAGCAGTTATGGGACATATTATGGCTACACCTTC | CASSYGTYYGYTF
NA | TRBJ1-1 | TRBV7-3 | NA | TGTGCCAGCAGCTTAACACGGGGGAACACTGAAGCTTTCTTT | CASSLTRGNTEAFF
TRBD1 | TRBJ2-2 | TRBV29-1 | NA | TGCAGCGTCGACGACAGGGGAAACACCGGGGAGCTGTTTTTT | CSVDDRGNTGELFF
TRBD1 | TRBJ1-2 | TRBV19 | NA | TGTGCCAGTAGTATGTGGGGACAGGGGAAGAGAGAGTATGGCTACACCTTC | CASSMWGQGKREYGYTF
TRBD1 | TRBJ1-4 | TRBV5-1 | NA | TGCGCCAGCAGCCCCGGGGACCGGGACAGTAATGAAAAACTGTTTTTT | CASSPGDRDSNEKLFF
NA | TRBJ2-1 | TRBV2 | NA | TGTGCCAGCAGGGCGGACAGTCACAATGAGCAGTTCTTC | CASRADSHNEQFF
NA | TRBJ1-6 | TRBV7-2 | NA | TGTGCCAGCACCCTAGGGAGATCCTATAATTCACCCCTCCACTTT | CASTLGRSYNSPLHF
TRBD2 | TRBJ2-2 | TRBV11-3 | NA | TGTGCCAGCAGCTTAGTGGCGGGAGTAGACACCGGGGAGCTGTTTTTT | CASSLVAGVDTGELFF
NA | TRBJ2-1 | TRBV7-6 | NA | TGTGCCAGCAGCCCGGGTGGCGCATCCTACAATGAGCAGTTCTTC | CASSPGGASYNEQFF
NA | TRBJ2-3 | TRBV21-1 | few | TGTGCCGGCCCCTCCGGGCCGGGGGTCTCCGATACGCAGTATTTT | CAGPSGPGVSDTQYF
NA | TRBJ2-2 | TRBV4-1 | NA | TGCGCCAGCAGCCAATATCAGGCCAAGAACACCGGGGAGCTGTTTTTT | CASSQYQAKNTGELFF
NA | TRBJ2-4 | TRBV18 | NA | TGTGCCAGCTCACCAGGGCGGAGGGAGGCCAAAAACATTCAGTACTTC | CASSPGRREAKNIQYF
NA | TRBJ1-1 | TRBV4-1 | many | TGCGCCAGCAGCCAGGGTACTGACAGGCCGAACACTGAAGCTTTCTTT | CASSQGTDRPNTEAFF
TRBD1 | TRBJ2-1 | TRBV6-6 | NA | TGTGCCGCCCCTGGCAGGGGGTACAATGAGCAGTTCTTC | CAAPGRGYNEQFF
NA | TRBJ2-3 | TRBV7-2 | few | TGTGCCAGCAGCCCAACAGGGTCAAACACAGATACGCAGTATTTT | CASSPTGSNTDTQYF
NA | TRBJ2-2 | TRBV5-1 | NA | TGCGCCAGCATGAATCGGGTGACCGGATCCACCGGGGAGCTGTTTTTT | CASMNRVTGSTGELFF
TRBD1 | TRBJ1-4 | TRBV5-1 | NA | TGCGCCAGCAGCTCAACAGGGGTTTGGAGTCAACCCTTGTTTTTT | CASSSTGVWSQPLFF
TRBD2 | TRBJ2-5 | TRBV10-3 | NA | TGTGCCATCGGGGGGACTAGCGCCTTCCAAGAGACCCAGTACTTC | CAIGGTSAFQETQYF
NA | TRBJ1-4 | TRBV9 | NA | TGTGCCAGCAGCGCCCCGGGCGGGGAAGTGTTTTTT | CASSAPGGEVFF
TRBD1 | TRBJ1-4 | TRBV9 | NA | TGTGCCAGCAGCGTCGGACAGGATCATAATGAAAAACTGTTTTTT | CASSVGQDHNEKLFF
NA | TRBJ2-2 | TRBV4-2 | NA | TGTGCCAGCAGCCCCTATTCCTTGGGGCGGCTAAACACCGGGGAGCTGTTTTTT | CASSPYSLGRLNTGELFF
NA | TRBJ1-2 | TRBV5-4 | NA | TGTGCCAGCAGCTGGGAGGGGGACTATGGCTACACCTTC | CASSWEGDYGYTF
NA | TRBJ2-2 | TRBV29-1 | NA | TGCAGCGTTGAGAGGCTGGGGAACACCGGGGAGCTGTTTTTT | CSVERLGNTGELFF
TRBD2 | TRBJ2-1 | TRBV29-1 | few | TGCAGCGTTGATGGGACTAGCGGGGCCCCCTACGGTGAGCAGTTCTTC | CSVDGTSGAPYGEQFF
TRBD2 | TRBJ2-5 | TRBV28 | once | TGTGCCAGCAGTTACCTTGGGGGGGAGGAGGAGACCCAGTACTTC | CASSYLGGEEETQYF
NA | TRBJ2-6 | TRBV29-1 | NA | TGCAGCGTTGATCTGGGGCATGGTGGGGCCAACGTCCTGACTTTC | CSVDLGHGGANVLTF
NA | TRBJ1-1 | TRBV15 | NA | TGTGCCACCAGCAGTATATGGACAGCGAACACTGAAGCTTTCTTT | CATSSIWTANTEAFF
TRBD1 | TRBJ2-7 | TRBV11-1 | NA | TGTGCCAGCAGCTTAGCACCGGGACAGGGGGCCTACGAGCAGTACTTC | CASSLAPGQGAYEQYF
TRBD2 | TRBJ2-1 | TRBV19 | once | TGTGCCATAGGACTAGCGGGGGCCAATGAGCAGTTCTTC | CAIGLAGANEQFF
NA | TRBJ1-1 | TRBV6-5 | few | TGTGCCAGCAGAGACAGTAAAGACACTGAAGCTTTCTTT | CASRDSKDTEAFF
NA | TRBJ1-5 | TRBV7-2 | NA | TGTGCCAGCAGCCCCCCCTTCCAGCCCCAGCATTTT | CASSPPFQPQHF
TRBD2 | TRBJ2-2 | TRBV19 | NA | TGTGCCAGTCGATCAGCGGGGGACACCGGGGAGCTGTTTTTT | CASRSAGDTGELFF
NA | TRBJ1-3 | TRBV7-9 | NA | TGTGCCAGCAGCCCGCTCCCGGGGGGAGGGAACACCATATATTTT | CASSPLPGGGNTIYF
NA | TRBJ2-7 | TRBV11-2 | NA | TGTGCCAGCAGCTTAGGAGGCGGACTGGAGCAGTACTTC | CASSLGGGLEQYF
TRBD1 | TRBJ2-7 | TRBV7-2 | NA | TGTGCCAGCAGCTTAAACCCAGGGGGCTACGAGCAGTACTTC | CASSLNPGGYEQYF
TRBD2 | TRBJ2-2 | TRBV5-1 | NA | TGCGCCAGCAGCACTAGCGGGAGCACCGGGGAGCTGTTTTTT | CASSTSGSTGELFF
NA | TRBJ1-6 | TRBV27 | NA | TGTGCCAGCAGTTTATTGCGGGTCAGCCCCAATAATTCACCCCTCCACTTT | CASSLLRVSPNNSPLHF
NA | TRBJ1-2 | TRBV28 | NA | TGTGCCAGCAGTTTAGAGAACTATGGCTACACCTTC | CASSLENYGYTF
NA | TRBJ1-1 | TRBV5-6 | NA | TGTGCCAGCAGCCTGGGGCAGGGGACGACTGAAGCTTTCTTT | CASSLGQGTTEAFF
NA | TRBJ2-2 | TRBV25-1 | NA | TGTGCCAGCAGTGCCAAGGGGCCCGGGGAGCTGTTTTTT | CASSAKGPGELFF
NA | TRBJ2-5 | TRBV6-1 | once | TGTGCCAGCAGCCCCCCCGGGAGACAGACCCAGTACTTC | CASSPPGRQTQYF
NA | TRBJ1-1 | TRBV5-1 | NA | TGCGCCAGCAGCTTAGAGGGGGATAACACTGAAGCTTTCTTT | CASSLEGDNTEAFF
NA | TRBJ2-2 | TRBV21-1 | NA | TGTGCCAGCAGCACGGGAAGGGCCACCACCGGGGAGCTGTTTTTT | CASSTGRATTGELFF
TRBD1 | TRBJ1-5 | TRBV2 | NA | TGTGCCAGCAGTGGCCCCGGGACAGGGGGCCGACATAGCAATCAGCCCCAGCATTTT | CASSGPGTGGRHSNQPQHF